This T cell receptor beta chain emerged from a study of cytomegalovirus exposure and HLA in healthy donors. As for the study in general: The 120 validation repertoires matched the 600 to 700 first-cohort repertoires in platform, a later analysis reported.

Measured with immunoSEQ multiplex PCR; TCRdb has only the in-frame clones, and not every one. The sample includes under 150,000 clones, 91% seen only once; the top ten take roughly 0.7%. J was trimmed by 2 bases and V by 4 bases; bases with no gene match: 5. The CDR3 runs 15 residues. Germline CDR1 and CDR2: MNHEY and SVGAGI. On this clone: The antigen remains undetermined.

The study, taken as a whole, reports: Later, an analysis found that TCR clusters from the first cohort tended to co-occur in the approximately 130 validation repertoires. While the bulk of TCR sequences proved rare, some public TCRs turned up in many donors. Listed as cytomegalovirus-associated were 150 or so TCR beta chains.

V usage is TRBV6-5 and J usage is TRBJ2-5; 9 bases are a match to TRBD1. Sample: PBMCs. The origin of this receptor is a man between 18 and 35 years old in good health and CMV-seronegative. In DNA, the CDR3 is TGTGCCAGCAGTTCACGGGACAGGGCGCAAGAGACCCAGTACTTC. The encoded protein is CASSSRDRAQETQYF.